This T cell receptor (beta chain) comes out of a study of blood T cell repertoires in COVID-19. Germline V CDR1 and CDR2: MNHEY, SVGAGI. The CDR3 contains 15 residues. V was clipped by 0 bases and J by 7 bases, with 10 bases between them. The protocol was immunoSEQ multiplex PCR, while the TCRdb copy is restricted to in-frame clones and leaves out a portion. The data contain around 310,000 clones, over 75% of them singletons. The rearrangement uses TRBV6-5 and TRBJ1-6; possible D gene TRBD1, 5 bases. The receptor was derived from a woman between 50 and 59 years old with active or convalescent COVID-19. The sample consisted of peripheral blood. DNA for the CDR3: TGTGCCAGCAGTTACTCTGGGGGGACGAATTCACCCCTCCACTTT. Residues: CASSYSGGTNSPLHF.